This T cell receptor (beta chain) was sequenced for a study of CD8 T cells in ankylosing spondylitis. General study findings and limits: A TCR beta motif of about 8 highly homologous variants seemed to mark ankylosing spondylitis blood. Prior work had noted some motif variants in reactive arthritis blood and synovial fluid. Reportedly, matched ankylosing spondylitis synovial fluid was significantly enriched for disease-linked clones.

This CDR3 has 16 amino acids. Germline CDR1 is DFQATT and CDR2 is SNEGSKA (reference sequence). Trimming took 6 bases from V and 0 from J, leaving 18 bases between them. TCRdb re-called the 5' RACE reads with MiXCR, one entry per CDR3 protein. Of some 250,000 distinct CDR3 sequences in the sample, 20% to 30% were seen once. This clonotype showed up just a few times. Its antigen is unidentified. Source material: blood, either unsorted or a sorted T cell fraction (not recorded which). The receptor was isolated from a male donor with ankylosing spondylitis or in good health (not recorded which). The gene calls are TRBV20-1 and TRBJ2-1; D perhaps matches TRBD1 (6 bases). Here the CDR3 DNA reads TGCAGTGCGAGCGATGTCAGGGGCTCCTCCTACAATGAGCAGTTCTTC. Its protein product is CSASDVRGSSYNEQFF.